Following are 3 T cell receptor beta chains from one sample sequenced in a study of cytomegalovirus exposure and HLA in healthy donors (dated by TCRdb to between 2016 and 2019). The library was obtained by the immunoSEQ multiplex PCR assay. For the multiplex PCR, a mixture combining 60 forward primers for TCR Vbeta segments and 13 reverse primers for TCR Jbeta segments was used. Drawn from immuneACCESS, this table holds only the in-frame rearrangements with V and J called that TCRdb kept. Clones are partly lost; checked studies trace under half to an unresolved V gene and leave the rest unexplained. In this sample the table shows roughly 180,000 clones, about four fifths of which occur a single time. The ten largest make up about 5.6% of the sample. The sample taken for sequencing was PBMCs. These receptors were collected from a woman aged 25 to 39 in good health and CMV-seropositive.

This clone was counted only a few times. The chain joins TRBV28 to TRBJ1-1; 8 bases are shared with TRBD1. This CDR3 has 15 amino acids. With 5 bases clipped from V and 1 base from J, the junction kept 6 bases outside the gene matches. Germline lookup yields CDR1 MDHEN and CDR2 SYDVKM. The CDR3 loop reads CASSAPGTGNTEAFF. In nucleotides, the CDR3 is TGTGCCAGCAGTGCCCCCGGGACAGGGAACACTGAAGCTTTCTTT.

The chain joins TRBV28 to TRBJ2-7; TRBD2 aligns across 11 bases. The CDR3 loop spans 16 amino acids. In germline, CDR1 is MDHEN, CDR2 SYDVKM. V was clipped by 6 bases and J by 9 bases; unmatched bases: 16. The CDR3 reads CASREGGLADLRGQYF. The CDR3 DNA reads as TGTGCCAGCAGGGAGGGGGGACTAGCGGACCTACGAGGGCAGTACTTC.

The chain is built from TRBV19 and TRBJ1-1; perhaps TRBD1 as D (5 bases). The germline CDR1 and CDR2 sequences are LNHDA and SQIVND (reference sequence). The CDR3 is 14 amino acids. V lost 0 bases and J lost 4, with 9 bases in between. In nucleotides, the CDR3 is TGTGCCAGTAGTATAGAGGATACAGGCACTGAAGCTTTCTTT. It yields the protein CASSIEDTGTEAFF.